The sequence of this TCR beta chain was determined in a study of shared T cell receptors in the human thymus. The method was immunoSEQ multiplex PCR; TCRdb's version includes in-frame clones alone and lacks a portion of them. The table shows about 710,000 clones, with around 87% occurring only once. These same data were also listed under a study on human thymus T cells.

The sequenced sample was thymocytes. The receptor was isolated from a boy in the first two years of life with a congenital heart defect.

CDR3 sequence: CASSLRAGTSLSTGELFF. The CDR3 DNA is TGTGCCAGCAGCTTAAGGGCCGGGACTAGCCTCTCCACCGGGGAGCTGTTTTTT. The rearrangement links TRBV7-2 to TRBJ2-2, with 9 bases identical to TRBD2. Germline loops: CDR1 SGHTA, CDR2 FQGNSA. Losses at the gene ends were 2 bases for V and 4 bases for J; bases not matched to a gene: 11. The CDR3 loop spans 18 amino acids.